A selection of T cell receptor beta chains follows, all from one sample in a study of cytomegalovirus exposure and HLA in healthy donors. Sequenced by immunoSEQ multiplex PCR; TCRdb stores in-frame clones only, minus some. The sample yields 160,000 or so clones, approximately 81% seen once. Source material: PBMCs. All receptors come from a man aged 25-40 years in good health and CMV-seronegative. Each CDR3 is given with its conserved first and last residue. A D gene is named only where the DNA matches it firmly. Clone size is stated in some rows and not others, as once, few, many or a class when expanded.

>TRBD2|TRBV19|.|TRBJ2-3
CASRPPAGDPYF
TGTGCCAGTAGGCCGCCCGCGGGGGATCCGTATTTT
>TRBD1|TRBV2|.|TRBJ1-4
CASSGQGVIEKLFF
TGTGCCAGCAGTGGACAGGGGGTTATTGAAAAACTGTTTTTT
>TRBD2|TRBV7-9|.|TRBJ2-1
CSSTLGGTEQFF
TGTTCCAGCACCTTGGGGGGGACTGAGCAGTTCTTC
>TRBD1|TRBV15|.|TRBJ2-5
CATSKWGQDQETQYF
TGTGCCACCAGCAAATGGGGACAGGACCAAGAGACCCAGTACTTC
>TRBD1|TRBV7-6|.|TRBJ2-7
CASSSTTGSYEQYF
TGTGCCAGCAGCTCTACGACAGGGAGCTACGAGCAGTACTTC
>.|TRBV6-1|.|TRBJ1-5
CASSDATIFRPQHF
TGTGCCAGCAGTGACGCCACTATTTTTCGGCCCCAGCATTTT
>.|TRBV5-1|.|TRBJ2-7
CASSPGDATTYEQYF
TGCGCCAGCAGCCCGGGGGACGCTACTACCTACGAGCAGTACTTC
>.|TRBV19|.|TRBJ1-2
CASSAYRDGQFYGYTF
TGTGCCAGTAGTGCATACAGGGATGGGCAGTTTTATGGCTACACCTTC
>.|TRBV12-2|.|TRBJ1-1
CASRLVGPYGNGAFF
TGTGCAAGTCGCTTAGTTGGGCCGTACGGGAATGGAGCTTTCTTT
>.|TRBV6-5|.|TRBJ1-4
CASSWGPGTNEKLFF
TGTGCCAGCAGTTGGGGCCCAGGGACTAATGAAAAACTGTTTTTT
>TRBD1|TRBV11-2|once|TRBJ2-1
CASSAPGTANYNEQFF
TGTGCCAGCAGCGCTCCCGGGACAGCCAACTACAATGAGCAGTTCTTC
>.|TRBV5-5|.|TRBJ1-1
CASILGGTANTEAFF
TGTGCCAGCATCTTAGGAGGGACGGCGAACACTGAAGCTTTCTTT
>TRBD2|TRBV2|.|TRBJ2-5
CASLAGGGPTETQYF
TGTGCCAGCCTAGCGGGGGGAGGTCCCACGGAGACCCAGTACTTC
>TRBD1|TRBV30|once|TRBJ2-3
CAWLFDRGRVAGKDTQYF
TGTGCCTGGTTATTCGACAGGGGGCGGGTAGCGGGAAAAGATACGCAGTATTTT
>.|TRBV7-8|.|TRBJ2-3
CASSLALAEVNTDTQYF
TGTGCCAGCAGCTTAGCGCTGGCAGAAGTTAACACAGATACGCAGTATTTT
>TRBD2|TRBV18|.|TRBJ2-1
CASSIQLAGGPNEQFF
TGTGCCAGCTCAATTCAGCTAGCGGGAGGGCCTAATGAGCAGTTCTTC
>.|TRBV15|few|TRBJ2-6
CATSREGAVVTGANVLTF
TGTGCCACCAGCAGAGAGGGGGCTGTTGTGACTGGGGCCAACGTCCTGACTTTC
>TRBD1|TRBV27|.|TRBJ1-1
CASSLQGVRTEAFF
TGTGCCAGCAGTTTACAGGGGGTAAGGACTGAAGCTTTCTTT
>TRBD2|TRBV11-2|.|TRBJ2-5
CASSLGRGGRETQYF
TGTGCCAGCAGTCTAGGGCGCGGGGGGCGAGAGACCCAGTACTTC
>TRBD1|TRBV6-1|.|TRBJ1-2
CASSENFGQGVYGYTF
TGTGCCAGTAGTGAAAATTTCGGGCAGGGGGTGTATGGCTACACCTTC
>TRBD2|TRBV7-8|.|TRBJ2-1
CASSLGREGEQFF
TGTGCCAGCAGCTTGGGGCGGGAGGGCGAGCAGTTCTTC
>.|TRBV10-2|.|TRBJ1-6
CASSEPGGSPLHF
TGCGCCAGCAGTGAGCCGGGAGGTTCACCCCTCCACTTT
>.|TRBV9|.|TRBJ2-3
CASSVDGSGDTQYF
TGTGCCAGCAGCGTAGACGGGTCGGGGGATACGCAGTATTTT